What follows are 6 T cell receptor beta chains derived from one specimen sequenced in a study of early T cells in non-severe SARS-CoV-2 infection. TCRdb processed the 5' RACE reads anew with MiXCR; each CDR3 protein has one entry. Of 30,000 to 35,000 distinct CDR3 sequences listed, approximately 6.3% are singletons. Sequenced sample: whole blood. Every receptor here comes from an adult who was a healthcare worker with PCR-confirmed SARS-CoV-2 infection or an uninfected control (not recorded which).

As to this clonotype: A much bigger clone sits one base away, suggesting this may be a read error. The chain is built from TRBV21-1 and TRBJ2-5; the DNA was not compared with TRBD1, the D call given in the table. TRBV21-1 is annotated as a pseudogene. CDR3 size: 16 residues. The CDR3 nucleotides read TGTGCCAGCAGCGCCCGACAGGGGGCTTACCAAGAGACCCAGAACTTC. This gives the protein CASSARQGAYQETQNF.

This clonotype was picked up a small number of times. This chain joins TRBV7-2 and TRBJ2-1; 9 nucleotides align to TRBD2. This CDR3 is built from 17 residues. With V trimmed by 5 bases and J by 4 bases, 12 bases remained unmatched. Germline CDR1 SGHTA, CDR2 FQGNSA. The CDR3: CASSPLAREGGYNEQFF. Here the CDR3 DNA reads TGTGCCAGCAGCCCACTAGCGCGGGAGGGCGGATACAATGAGCAGTTCTTC.

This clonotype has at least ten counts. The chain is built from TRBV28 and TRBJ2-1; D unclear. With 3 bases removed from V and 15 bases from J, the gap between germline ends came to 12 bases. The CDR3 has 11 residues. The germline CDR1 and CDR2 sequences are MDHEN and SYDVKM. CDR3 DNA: TGTGCCAGCAGTTTCCGTGCAGTCCGGTTCTTC. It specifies CASSFRAVRFF.

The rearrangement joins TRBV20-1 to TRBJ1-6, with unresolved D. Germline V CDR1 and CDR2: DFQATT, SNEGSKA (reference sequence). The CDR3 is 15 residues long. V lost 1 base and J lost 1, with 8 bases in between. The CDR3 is CSARGEGSYNSPLHF. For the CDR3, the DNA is TGCAGTGCTAGAGGGGAAGGGTCCTATAATTCACCCCTCCACTTT.

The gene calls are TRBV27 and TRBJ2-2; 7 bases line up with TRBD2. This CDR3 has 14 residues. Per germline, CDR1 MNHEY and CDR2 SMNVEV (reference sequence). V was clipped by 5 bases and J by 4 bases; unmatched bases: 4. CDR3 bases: TGTGCCAGCAGTAGGACTAGTGGCACCGGGGAGCTGTTTTTT. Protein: CASSRTSGTGELFF.

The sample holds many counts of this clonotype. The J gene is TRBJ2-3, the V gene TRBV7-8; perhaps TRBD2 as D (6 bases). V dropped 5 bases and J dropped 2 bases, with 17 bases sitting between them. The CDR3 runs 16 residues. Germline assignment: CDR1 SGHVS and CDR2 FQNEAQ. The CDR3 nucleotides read TGTGCCAGCAGCATTAAGGCGGGACCTCTCACAGATACGCAGTATTTT. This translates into CASSIKAGPLTDTQYF. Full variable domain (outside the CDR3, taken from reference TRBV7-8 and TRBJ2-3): GAGVSQSPRYKVAKRGQDVALRCDPISGHVSLFWYQQALGQGPEFLTYFQNEAQLDKSGLPSDRFFAERPEGSVSTLKIQRTQQEDSAVYLCASSIKAGPLTDTQYFGPGTRLTVL.